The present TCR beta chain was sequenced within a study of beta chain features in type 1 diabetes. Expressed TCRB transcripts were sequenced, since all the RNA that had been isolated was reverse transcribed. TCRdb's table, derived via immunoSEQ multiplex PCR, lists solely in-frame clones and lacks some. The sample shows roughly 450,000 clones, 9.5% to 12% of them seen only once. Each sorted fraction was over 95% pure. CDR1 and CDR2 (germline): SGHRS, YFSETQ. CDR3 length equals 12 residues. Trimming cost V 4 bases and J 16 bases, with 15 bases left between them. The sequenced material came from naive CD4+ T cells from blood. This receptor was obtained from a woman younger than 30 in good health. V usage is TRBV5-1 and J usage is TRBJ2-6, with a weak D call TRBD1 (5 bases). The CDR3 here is CASSLTGQALTF. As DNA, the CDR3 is TGCGCCAGCAGCCTAACTGGACAAGCTCTGACTTTC.